The 15 T cell receptor beta chains reported below all come from one sample, sequenced in a study of OX40 agonist ivuxolimab in advanced cancers. Sequencing was performed with immunoSEQ multiplex PCR; in TCRdb, only in-frame clones are kept and a portion is missing. The data show about 68,000 clones, roughly 90% seen once. Sequences were derived from CD4+ or CD8+ T cells sorted from blood, sampled in a trial of the OX40 agonist ivuxolimab. These TCRs come from an adult with an advanced solid tumor such as melanoma, head and neck, liver or kidney cancer.

This rearrangement joins TRBV7-6 to TRBJ2-7; no clear D gene. The CDR3 runs 15 residues. V lost 2 bases, J lost 0 bases, and 11 bases lay in between. The germline V gene encodes CDR1 SGHVS and CDR2 FNYEAQ. The CDR3 region has the DNA TGTGCCAGCAGCTTACGCATAGATAGCTCCTACGAGCAGTACTTC. Its translation: CASSLRIDSSYEQYF.

This clone occurred a few times. This chain uses TRBV28 with TRBJ2-7, with a possible D match to TRBD2 (5 bases). Germline loops: CDR1 MDHEN, CDR2 SYDVKM. This CDR3 is 15 amino acids long. With 3 bases removed from V and 2 bases from J, the gap between germline ends came to 14 bases. The DNA for the CDR3 is TGTGCCAGCAGTTTGTTAAGCCGGAGGACCTACGAGCAGTACTTC. Its translation: CASSLLSRRTYEQYF.

This chain connects TRBV27 to TRBJ2-3, with 11 bases matching TRBD2. The junction had 9 bases not matched to a gene; V was cut back by 6 bases and J by 1 base. CDR1 is MNHEY and CDR2 is SMNVEV in the germline V gene (reference sequence). The CDR3 is made up of 17 amino acids. Written as DNA, the CDR3 is TGTGCCAGCAGCCAACCCCAACTAGCGGGGGGCACAGATACGCAGTATTTT. Protein: CASSQPQLAGGTDTQYF.

V is TRBV7-2 and J is TRBJ2-2, with D possibly matching TRBD2 (6 bases). Deletions cut 0 bases from V and 4 bases from J, with 9 bases between. Germline lookup yields CDR1 SGHTA and CDR2 FQGNSA. CDR3 length: 15 amino acids. CDR3 DNA: TGTGCCAGCAGCTTAGCGGGACTGGCCACCGGGGAGCTGTTTTTT. This gives the protein CASSLAGLATGELFF. The full variable domain, rest sourced from reference TRBV7-2 and TRBJ2-2, is GAGVSQSPSNKVTEKGKDVELRCDPISGHTALYWYRQSLGQGLEFLIYFQGNSAPDKSGLPSDRFSAERTGGSVSTLTIQRTQQEDSAVYLCASSLAGLATGELFFGEGSRLTVL.

This clone came up once. V is TRBV28 and J is TRBJ2-7; D uncertain. The CDR3 has 13 residues. Germline lookup yields CDR1 MDHEN and CDR2 SYDVKM. V dropped 5 bases and J dropped 2 bases, with 10 bases sitting between them. The CDR3 reads CASSQVAPYEQYF. In nucleotides, the CDR3 is TGTGCCAGCAGTCAGGTAGCCCCCTACGAGCAGTACTTC.

By proportion, this clone is medium-sized. This chain joins TRBV11-3 and TRBJ1-1; D not certain. Germline CDR1 reads SGHNT; CDR2 reads YENEEA. The V end lost 0 bases, the J end lost 2 bases, and 4 bases lay between the germline ends. The CDR3 length is 13 residues. In nucleotides, the CDR3 is TGTGCCAGCAGCTTAGAGGATAACACTGAAGCTTTCTTT. The encoded protein is CASSLEDNTEAFF.

V usage is TRBV28 and J usage is TRBJ2-1, with a possible D match to TRBD2 (5 bases). The CDR3 sequence is 12 residues long. The germline V gene has CDR1 MDHEN and CDR2 SYDVKM. Between the trimmed V and J ends, which lost 4 bases and 9 bases, there was a span of 10 bases. The CDR3 sequence: CASSSAVAEQFF. In nucleotides, the CDR3 is TGTGCCAGCAGTTCAGCGGTTGCTGAGCAGTTCTTC.

Comment on this clone: The sample holds other DNA sequences that translate to the same CDR3. J is TRBJ2-7 and V is TRBV5-4; D not certain. Per the germline V gene, CDR1 is SGHNT and CDR2 is YYREEE (reference sequence). The CDR3 loop spans 14 amino acids. The V gene lost 0 bases and the J gene lost 3 bases, with 10 bases spanning the gap. The CDR3, as DNA: TGTGCCAGCAGCTTGGGCGGTGGAAACTACGAGCAGTACTTC. Its translation: CASSLGGGNYEQYF.

The J gene is TRBJ2-3, the V gene TRBV5-1, with 14 bases lining up with TRBD2. The V and J ends lost 0 bases and 6 bases, in that order; junction bases with no gene match: 3. The germline V gene has CDR1 SGHRS and CDR2 YFSETQ. CDR3 length equals 16 residues. CDR3 residues: CASSLEGTSGSDTQYF. The CDR3 DNA reads TGCGCCAGCAGCTTGGAAGGGACTAGCGGGAGCGATACGCAGTATTTT.

The chain combines TRBV5-1 with TRBJ2-7; 10 bases align to TRBD2. V was pared by 4 bases and J by 3 bases, with 16 bases of the junction left unmatched. The CDR3 loop spans 18 amino acids. Germline V gene lookup returns CDR1 SGHRS and CDR2 YFSETQ. CDR3 residues: CASSLRGQETSGIYEQYF. The CDR3 DNA reads TGCGCCAGCAGCCTCAGAGGGCAGGAAACTAGCGGGATCTACGAGCAGTACTTC.

The chain couples TRBV7-9 to TRBJ2-3; D not resolved. V was shortened by 2 bases and J by 9 bases, with 9 bases between the two germline ends. This CDR3 is built from 12 residues. Germline-derived CDR1 and CDR2 are SEHNR and FQNEAQ (reference sequence). The CDR3 loop is CASSLTEVTQYF. The DNA for the CDR3 is TGTGCCAGCAGCTTAACTGAGGTCACGCAGTATTTT.

This chain joins TRBV6-1 and TRBJ1-1; 7 bases fit TRBD1. This CDR3 is 13 amino acids long. Per the germline V gene, CDR1 is MNHNS and CDR2 is SASEGT. J gave up 6 bases and V 4 bases, and 5 bases lay outside the gene matches. This CDR3 is CASSGWTGAEAFF. The CDR3 region has the DNA TGTGCCAGCAGTGGATGGACAGGAGCTGAAGCTTTCTTT.

CDR3 region: CASSTFRQPAYEQYF. The CDR3 DNA is TGTGCCAGTAGTACATTTAGACAGCCTGCCTACGAGCAGTACTTC. V usage is TRBV19 and J usage is TRBJ2-7; tentatively, D is TRBD1 (5 bases). The germline CDR1 and CDR2 sequences are LNHDA and SQIVND (reference sequence). CDR3 length equals 15 residues. V was cut by 4 bases and J by 2 bases, with 15 bases left in between.

The chain has TRBV19 and TRBJ2-5; D is uncertain. V gave up 2 bases and J gave up 5 bases, with 15 bases separating them. This CDR3 comprises 15 residues. From germline, CDR1 is LNHDA and CDR2 SQIVND (reference sequence). CDR3 nucleotides: TGTGCCAGTAGTATAAGCCCTATGCCCACGGAGACCCAGTACTTC. Translated, it gives CASSISPMPTETQYF.

The V and J genes are TRBV2 and TRBJ2-7; no clear D. Trimming pared 5 bases from V and 3 bases from J, leaving 8 bases between. From germline, CDR1 is SNHLY and CDR2 FYNNEI. The CDR3 consists of 12 residues. CDR3 nucleotide sequence: TGTGCCAGCAGTTATAAAAACTACGAGCAGTACTTC. This translates into CASSYKNYEQYF.